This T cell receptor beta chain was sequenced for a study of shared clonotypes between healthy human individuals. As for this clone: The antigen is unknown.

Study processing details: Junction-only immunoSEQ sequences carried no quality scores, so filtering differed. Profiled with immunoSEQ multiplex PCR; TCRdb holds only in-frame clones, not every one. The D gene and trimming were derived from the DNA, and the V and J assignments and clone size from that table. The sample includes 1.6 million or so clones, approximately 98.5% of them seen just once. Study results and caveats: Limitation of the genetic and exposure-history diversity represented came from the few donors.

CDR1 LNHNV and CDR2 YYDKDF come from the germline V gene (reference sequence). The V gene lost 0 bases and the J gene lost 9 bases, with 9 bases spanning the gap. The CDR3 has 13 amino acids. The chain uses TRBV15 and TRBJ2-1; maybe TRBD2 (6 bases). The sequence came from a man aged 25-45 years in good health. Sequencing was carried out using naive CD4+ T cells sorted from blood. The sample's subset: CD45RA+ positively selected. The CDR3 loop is CATSRDGGSEQFF. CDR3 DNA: TGTGCCACCAGCAGAGATGGGGGGTCTGAGCAGTTCTTC.